This TCR beta chain originates from a study of spatial heterogeneity in lung cancer. About the study: Fewer alpha-chain than beta-chain sequences were consistently detected. The average appearance count of each unique TCR and UMI combination in raw reads was more than 9.5.

This sample's time point: sample taken at primary tumor resection. Material for sequencing was whole RNA from tumor, nontumor lung or frozen PBMC, left unsorted. TCRdb re-called the 5' RACE reads through MiXCR, storing one row per CDR3 protein. The data contain more than 35,000 distinct CDR3 sequences, around 5% of them seen just once; the ten biggest clones take up around 26%. Trimming removed 2 bases at V and 6 bases at J, with 11 bases between. CDR3 length equals 13 residues. Germline CDR1 MDHEN, CDR2 SYDVKM. This clonotype has a count of ten or more. This sequence was found in a female donor with early-stage non-small cell lung cancer. The V call is TRBV28, the J call TRBJ2-7; TRBD1 might be the D (6 bases). Here the sequenced sample was PBMCs, taken at surgery. The CDR3 sequence is CASSLHRVVEQYF. CDR3 in DNA: TGTGCCAGCAGTTTACACAGGGTAGTCGAGCAGTACTTC.